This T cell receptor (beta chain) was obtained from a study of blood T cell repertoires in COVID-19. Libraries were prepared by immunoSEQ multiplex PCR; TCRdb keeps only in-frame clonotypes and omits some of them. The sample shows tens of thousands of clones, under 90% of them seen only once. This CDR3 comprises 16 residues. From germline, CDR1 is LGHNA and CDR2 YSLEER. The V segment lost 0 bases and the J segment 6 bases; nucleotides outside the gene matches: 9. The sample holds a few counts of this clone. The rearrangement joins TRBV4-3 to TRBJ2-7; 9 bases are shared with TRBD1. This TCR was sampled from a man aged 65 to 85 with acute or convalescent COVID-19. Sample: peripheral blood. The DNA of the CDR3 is TGCGCCAGCAGCCAAGAGGGGGGACAGGGCGGCGGCGAGCAGTACTTC. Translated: CASSQEGGQGGGEQYF.